Sequencing of this T cell receptor beta chain was carried out in a study of blood T cell repertoires in COVID-19. In the study's own analysis: Amplification of reference gene primers provided the estimated nucleated cell counts. The repertoire was sequenced with immunoSEQ multiplex PCR; TCRdb's copy has only in-frame clones and lacks some. That table furnishes V, J and clone size, whereas the DNA furnished D and trimming. This sample has 250,000 or so clones, with 83% found just once. Trimming pared 0 bases from V and 6 bases from J, leaving 15 bases between. The germline gives CDR1 SGHRS, CDR2 YFSETQ. The CDR3 spans 15 residues.

The receptor was derived from a woman aged 40 to 50 who had been exposed to COVID-19. The chain uses TRBV5-1 and TRBJ1-1; TRBD1 might be the D (6 bases). Specimen: PBMCs or T cells enriched from blood (not recorded which). CDR3 bases: TGCGCCAGCAGCTTGGATGGGGGGGCGAAGCCTGAAGCTTTCTTT. Encoded protein: CASSLDGGAKPEAFF.